These 12 T cell receptor beta chains were all obtained from the same sample, sequenced in a study of response to subunit inactivated influenza vaccine. TCRdb processed the RT-PCR reads anew with MiXCR; each CDR3 protein has one entry. The data hold approximately 530,000 distinct CDR3 sequences, with under 9% observed a single time. The material was PBMCs from blood, obtained less than 30 months after vaccination. The origin of the receptors is a man aged 50-75 years who received an inactivated influenza vaccine.

This clonotype appeared a few times. The CDR3 DNA reads as TGTGCCAGCAGCCGAAACCCGAGAATAGCGGGAGGTAACATTCAGTACTTC. Protein sequence: CASSRNPRIAGGNIQYF. The chain has TRBV6-1 and TRBJ2-4, with TRBD2 matching 10 bases. CDR1 is MNHNS and CDR2 is SASEGT in the germline V gene. J was trimmed by 7 bases and V by 6 bases; bases with no gene match: 15. The CDR3 contains 17 residues.

V and J are TRBV28 and TRBJ2-7; no firm D call. This CDR3 spans 10 amino acids. Per the germline V gene, CDR1 is MDHEN and CDR2 is SYDVKM. V was shortened by 2 bases and J by 5 bases, with 1 base between the two germline ends. This chain's CDR3 is CASSLHEQYF. The CDR3 nucleotides are TGTGCCAGCAGTTTACACGAGCAGTACTTC. Full variable domain (rest looked up from reference TRBV28 and TRBJ2-7): DVKVTQSSRYLVKRTGEKVFLECVQDMDHENMFWYRQDPGLGLRLIYFSYDVKMKEKGDIPEGYSVSREKKERFSLILESASTNQTSMYLCASSLHEQYFGPGTRLTVT.

Many counts were recorded for this clonotype. V and J are TRBV20-1 and TRBJ2-5; the D is unclear. This CDR3 spans 14 amino acids. Germline V lookup: CDR1 DFQATT, CDR2 SNEGSKA (reference sequence). The ends were cut back, 3 bases at V and 2 bases at J, with 13 bases in the middle. The CDR3, as DNA: TGCAGTGCTAGTGTAGCAGTTACTCAAGAGACCCAGTACTTC. Protein: CSASVAVTQETQYF.

This clonotype was seen a handful of times. The rearrangement links TRBV6-2 or TRBV6-3 to TRBJ2-1; a possible D gene is TRBD2 (6 bases). Trimming took 5 bases from V and 12 from J, leaving 14 bases between them. Looked up from germline, CDR1 is MNHEY and CDR2 is SVGEGT. The CDR3 length is 12 residues. CDR3 protein: CASSQTSFRQFF. The CDR3 nucleotides read TGTGCCAGCAGTCAGACTAGTTTTCGGCAGTTCTTC.

The chain recombines TRBV12-3 or TRBV12-4 with TRBJ2-5; 10 bases align to TRBD2. The CDR3 has 17 residues. After removal of 5 bases from V and 5 bases from J, the junction contained 14 bases not matched to a gene. The CDR3 DNA sequence: TGTGCCAGCAGTCCCCTCCAGAGCGGGGGGGCTCTGGAGACCCAGTACTTC. This translates into CASSPLQSGGALETQYF.

This rearrangement joins TRBV7-9 to TRBJ2-7, with TRBD1 matching over 7 bases. With V trimmed by 6 bases and J by 3 bases, 11 bases remained unmatched. CDR3 size: 15 residues. CDR1 and CDR2 from the germline V gene are SEHNR and FQNEAQ (reference sequence). CDR3 nucleotides: TGTGCCAGCAGTTCTCTAACAACAGGGGACTACGAGCAGTACTTC. Translating it yields CASSSLTTGDYEQYF. The full variable domain, rest sourced from reference TRBV7-9 and TRBJ2-7, is DTGVSQNPRHKITKRGQNVTFRCDPISEHNRLYWYRQTLGQGPEFLTYFQNEAQLEKSRLLSDRFSAERPKGSFSTLEIQRTEQGDSAMYLCASSSLTTGDYEQYFGPGTRLTVT.

This clonotype was counted a few times. V and J are TRBV5-1 and TRBJ2-2; D possibly corresponds to TRBD2 (6 bases). This CDR3 has 17 amino acids. V lost 4 bases to trimming and J lost 2 bases, with 18 bases between them. Germline V gives CDR1 SGHRS, CDR2 YFSETQ. This chain's CDR3 is CASSRALGAGNTGELFF. CDR3 sequence (DNA): TGCGCCAGCAGCCGGGCGCTGGGAGCGGGCAACACCGGGGAGCTGTTTTTT. Filled out from reference TRBV5-1 and TRBJ2-2, the complete variable domain reads KAGVTQTPRYLIKTRGQQVTLSCSPISGHRSVSWYQQTPGQGLQFLFEYFSETQRNKGNFPGRFSGRQFSNSRSEMNVSTLELGDSALYLCASSRALGAGNTGELFFGEGSRLTVL.

This clonotype was recorded many times. The chain has TRBV20-1 and TRBJ1-1; D uncertain. This CDR3 comprises 12 residues. V was cut by 2 bases and J by 6 bases, with 10 bases left in between. In germline, CDR1 is DFQATT, CDR2 SNEGSKA (reference sequence). Here the CDR3 reads CSARRPRAEAFF. In DNA, the CDR3 is TGCAGTGCTAGAAGGCCACGGGCTGAAGCTTTCTTT.

This clonotype showed up many times. The chain joins TRBV14 to TRBJ2-1; 12 nucleotides match TRBD2. This CDR3 region has 16 residues. V lost 3 bases to trimming and J lost 9 bases; unmatched junction nucleotides: 9. CDR1 is SGHDN, CDR2 FVKESK, per germline. The CDR3 here is CASSHRLAGAQAEQFF. CDR3 DNA sequence: TGTGCCAGCAGCCACCGACTAGCGGGAGCCCAGGCTGAGCAGTTCTTC.

This clonotype showed up many times. This rearrangement joins TRBV5-1 to TRBJ2-2; 7 nucleotides align to TRBD2. Trimming took 5 bases from V and 1 from J; bases not matched to a gene: 5. The CDR3 covers 15 residues. CDR1 is SGHRS and CDR2 is YFSETQ in the germline V gene. The CDR3 DNA sequence: TGCGCCAGCAGAGAGGCTAGCGGGAACACCGGGGAGCTGTTTTTT. Its translation: CASREASGNTGELFF.

This clonotype was found many times. This chain joins TRBV10-3 and TRBJ2-2; D possibly corresponds to TRBD2 (6 bases). Trimming took off 6 bases at V and 5 bases at J, with 19 bases between the two ends. Germline V lookup: CDR1 ENHRY, CDR2 SYGVKD. The CDR3 spans 16 residues. In DNA, the CDR3 is TGTGCCATCAGGCCTGAGGGACTCAAACTTACCGGGGAGCTGTTTTTT. This encodes CAIRPEGLKLTGELFF.

The chain links TRBV7-9 to TRBJ2-7, with 9 bases matching TRBD1. The V gene's germline CDR1 is SEHNR and CDR2 FQNEAQ (reference sequence). V gave up 4 bases and J gave up 5 bases; unmatched junction bases: 6. The CDR3 is 14 residues long. CDR3 nucleotide sequence: TGTGCCAGCAGCTCCTGGACAGGGGTAAACGAGCAGTACTTC. It yields the protein CASSSWTGVNEQYF.